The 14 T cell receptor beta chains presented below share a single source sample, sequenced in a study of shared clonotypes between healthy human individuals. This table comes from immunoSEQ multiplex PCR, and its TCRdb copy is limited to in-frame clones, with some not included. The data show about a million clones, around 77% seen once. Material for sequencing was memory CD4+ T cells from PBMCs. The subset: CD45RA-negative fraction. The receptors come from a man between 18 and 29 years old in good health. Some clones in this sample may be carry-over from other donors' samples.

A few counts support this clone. For the CDR3, the DNA is TGTGCCACCAGCAGAGATTCCTTGGATCAGCCCCAGCATTTT. Protein product: CATSRDSLDQPQHF. The chain joins TRBV15 to TRBJ1-5; D is undetermined. The CDR3 loop spans 14 amino acids. V was clipped by 0 bases and J by 5 bases, with 8 bases between them. Germline values: CDR1 LNHNV, CDR2 YYDKDF (reference sequence).

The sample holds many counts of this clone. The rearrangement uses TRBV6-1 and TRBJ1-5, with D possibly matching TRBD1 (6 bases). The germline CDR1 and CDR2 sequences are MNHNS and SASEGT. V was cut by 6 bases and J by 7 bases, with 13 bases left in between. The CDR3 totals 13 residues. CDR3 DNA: TGTGCCAGCAGGCCGCCCCAGGGGCAGCCCCAGCATTTT. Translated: CASRPPQGQPQHF.

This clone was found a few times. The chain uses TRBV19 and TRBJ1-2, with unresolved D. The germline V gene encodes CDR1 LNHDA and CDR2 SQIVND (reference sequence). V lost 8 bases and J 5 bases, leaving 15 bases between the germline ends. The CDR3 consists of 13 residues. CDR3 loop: CASSVAESYGYTF. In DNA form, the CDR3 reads TGTGCCAGTTCTGTAGCGGAGTCATATGGCTACACCTTC.

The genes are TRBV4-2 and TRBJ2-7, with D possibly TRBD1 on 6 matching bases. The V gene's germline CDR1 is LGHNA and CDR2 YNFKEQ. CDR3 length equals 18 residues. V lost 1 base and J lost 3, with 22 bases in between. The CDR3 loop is CASSQAGPGDGTNYEQYF. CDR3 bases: TGTGCCAGCAGCCAAGCGGGCCCAGGGGATGGGACGAACTACGAGCAGTACTTC.

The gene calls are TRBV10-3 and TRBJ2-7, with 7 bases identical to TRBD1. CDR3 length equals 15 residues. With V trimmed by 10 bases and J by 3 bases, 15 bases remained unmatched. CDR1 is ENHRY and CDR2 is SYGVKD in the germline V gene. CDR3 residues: CASSATPHRGYEQYF. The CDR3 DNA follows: TGTGCCAGCAGCGCCACGCCTCACAGGGGCTACGAGCAGTACTTC.

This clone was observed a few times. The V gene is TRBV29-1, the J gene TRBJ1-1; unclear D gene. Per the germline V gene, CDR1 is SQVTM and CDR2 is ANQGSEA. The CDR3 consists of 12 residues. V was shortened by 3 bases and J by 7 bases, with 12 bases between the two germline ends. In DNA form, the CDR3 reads TGCAGCGTTGATGTAACAGCAATTGAAGCTTTCTTT. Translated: CSVDVTAIEAFF.

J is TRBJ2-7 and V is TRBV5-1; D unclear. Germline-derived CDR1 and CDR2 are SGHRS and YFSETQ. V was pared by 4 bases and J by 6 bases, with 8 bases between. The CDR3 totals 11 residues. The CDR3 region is CASSLQSEQYF. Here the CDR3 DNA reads TGCGCCAGCAGCCTCCAGAGCGAGCAGTACTTC.

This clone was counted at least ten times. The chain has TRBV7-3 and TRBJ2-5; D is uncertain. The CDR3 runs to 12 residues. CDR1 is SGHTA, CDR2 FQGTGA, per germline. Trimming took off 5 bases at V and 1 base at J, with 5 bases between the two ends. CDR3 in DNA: TGTGCCAGCAGCGCCCTCCAAGAGACCCAGTACTTC. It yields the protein CASSALQETQYF.

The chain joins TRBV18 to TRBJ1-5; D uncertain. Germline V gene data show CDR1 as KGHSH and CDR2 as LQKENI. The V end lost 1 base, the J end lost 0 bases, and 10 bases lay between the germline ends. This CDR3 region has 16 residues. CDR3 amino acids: CASSPRIPDSNQPQHF. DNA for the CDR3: TGTGCCAGCTCACCACGCATTCCGGATAGCAATCAGCCCCAGCATTTT.

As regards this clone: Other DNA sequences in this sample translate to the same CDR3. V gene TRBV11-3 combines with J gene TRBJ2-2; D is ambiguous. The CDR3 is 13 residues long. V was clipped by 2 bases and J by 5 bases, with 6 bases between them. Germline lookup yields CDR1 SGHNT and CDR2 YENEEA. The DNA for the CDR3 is TGTGCCAGCAGCTTATTTAGTACCGGGGAGCTGTTTTTT. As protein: CASSLFSTGELFF.

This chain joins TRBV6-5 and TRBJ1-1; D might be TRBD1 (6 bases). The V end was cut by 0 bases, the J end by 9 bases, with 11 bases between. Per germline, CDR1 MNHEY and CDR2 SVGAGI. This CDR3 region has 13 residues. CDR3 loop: CASSYSGHLKAFF. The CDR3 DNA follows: TGTGCCAGCAGTTACTCGGGACACCTAAAAGCTTTCTTT.

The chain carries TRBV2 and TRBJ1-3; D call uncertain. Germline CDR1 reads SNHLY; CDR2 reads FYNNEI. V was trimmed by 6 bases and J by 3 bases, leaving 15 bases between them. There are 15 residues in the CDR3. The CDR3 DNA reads TGTGCCAGCAGAGCAGGCCGCGGAGATGGAAACACCATATATTTT. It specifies CASRAGRGDGNTIYF.

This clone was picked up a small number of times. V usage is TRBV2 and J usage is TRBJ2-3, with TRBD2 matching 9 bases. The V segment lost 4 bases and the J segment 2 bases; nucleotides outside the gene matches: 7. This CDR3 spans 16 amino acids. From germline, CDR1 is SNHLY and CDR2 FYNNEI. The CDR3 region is CASSVPAGGYTDTQYF. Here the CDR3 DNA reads TGTGCCAGCAGTGTACCGGCGGGAGGGTACACAGATACGCAGTATTTT.

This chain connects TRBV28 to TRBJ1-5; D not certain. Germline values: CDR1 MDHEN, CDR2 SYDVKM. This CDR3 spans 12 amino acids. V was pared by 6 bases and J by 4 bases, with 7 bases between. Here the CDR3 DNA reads TGTGCCAGCAGGGGAGGTAATCAGCCCCAGCATTTT. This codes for CASRGGNQPQHF.